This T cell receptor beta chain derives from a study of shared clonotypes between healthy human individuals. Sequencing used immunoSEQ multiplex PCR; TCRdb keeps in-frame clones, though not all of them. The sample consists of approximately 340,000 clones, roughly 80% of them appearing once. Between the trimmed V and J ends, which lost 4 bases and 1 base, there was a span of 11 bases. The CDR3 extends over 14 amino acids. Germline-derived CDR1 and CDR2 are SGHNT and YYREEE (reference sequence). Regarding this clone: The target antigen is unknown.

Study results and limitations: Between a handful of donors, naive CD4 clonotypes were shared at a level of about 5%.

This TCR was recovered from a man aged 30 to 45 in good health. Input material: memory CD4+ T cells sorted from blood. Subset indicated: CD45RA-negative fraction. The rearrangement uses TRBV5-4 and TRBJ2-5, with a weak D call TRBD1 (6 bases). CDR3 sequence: CASSLKDSQETQYF. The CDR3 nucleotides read TGTGCCAGCAGCCTCAAGGACAGCCAAGAGACCCAGTACTTC.